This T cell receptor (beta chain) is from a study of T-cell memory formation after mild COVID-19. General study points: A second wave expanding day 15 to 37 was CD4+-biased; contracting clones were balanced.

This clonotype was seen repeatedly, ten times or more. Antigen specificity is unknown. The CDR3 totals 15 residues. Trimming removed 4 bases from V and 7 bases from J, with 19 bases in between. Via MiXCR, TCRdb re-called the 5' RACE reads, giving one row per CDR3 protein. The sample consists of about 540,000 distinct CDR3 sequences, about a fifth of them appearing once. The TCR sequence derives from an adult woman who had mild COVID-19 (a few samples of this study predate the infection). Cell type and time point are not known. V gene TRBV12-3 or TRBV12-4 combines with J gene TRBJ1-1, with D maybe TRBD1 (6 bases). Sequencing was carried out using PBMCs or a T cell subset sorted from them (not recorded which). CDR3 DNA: TGTGCCAGCAGTTCCAAACAGGGTGGGTTGGATGAAGCTTTCTTT. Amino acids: CASSSKQGGLDEAFF.